This T cell receptor beta chain was obtained from a study of monozygotic twins with inflammatory bowel disease. Whole-study findings and limits: Clonotypes shared with others were fewer in IBD patients than in healthy twins, especially with disease activity.

With respect to this clonotype: Antigen unknown.

Collection of a roughly 2.3 ml blood sample took place per donor. CDR3 size: 13 residues. Germline V gene lookup returns CDR1 SEHNR and CDR2 FQNEAQ (reference sequence). TCRdb re-called the 5' RACE reads; every CDR3 protein appears as one record, without DNA. This repertoire includes 150,000 to 200,000 distinct CDR3 sequences. The rearrangement links TRBV7-9 to TRBJ2-7; TCRdb's D call of TRBD1 is untestable without DNA. Sequenced sample: blood. This receptor was taken from a human donor with ulcerative colitis or Crohn's disease, or a healthy co-twin of an affected twin (not recorded which). The CDR3 protein is CASTLVGGNEQYF.